This TCR beta chain stems from a study of cytomegalovirus exposure and HLA in healthy donors. Study-level results: TCR beta chain V- and J-gene trimming was linked, in a later analysis, to a missense variant in DCLRE1C.

With regard to this clone: Its antigen is undetermined.

Healthy people donating bone marrow made up the donors. The V and J ends lost 4 bases and 5 bases respectively, with 19 bases between them. The CDR3 runs to 15 residues. Germline values: CDR1 SGHRS, CDR2 YFSETQ. With 60 Vbeta and 13 Jbeta primers, the PCR was carried out. Assay used: immunoSEQ multiplex PCR; TCRdb lists only in-frame clones, some missing. There are under 200,000 clones in the sample; approximately 75% occur only once, and approximately 2.1% lies in the top ten. The chain has TRBV5-1 and TRBJ2-7; D may be TRBD1 (5 bases). The specimen was PBMCs. The receptor's source is a woman aged 18-29 years in good health and CMV-seronegative. DNA for the CDR3: TGCGCCAGCAGCCAATCCTCAGGGTATTCCGACGAGCAGTACTTC. Its translation is CASSQSSGYSDEQYF.